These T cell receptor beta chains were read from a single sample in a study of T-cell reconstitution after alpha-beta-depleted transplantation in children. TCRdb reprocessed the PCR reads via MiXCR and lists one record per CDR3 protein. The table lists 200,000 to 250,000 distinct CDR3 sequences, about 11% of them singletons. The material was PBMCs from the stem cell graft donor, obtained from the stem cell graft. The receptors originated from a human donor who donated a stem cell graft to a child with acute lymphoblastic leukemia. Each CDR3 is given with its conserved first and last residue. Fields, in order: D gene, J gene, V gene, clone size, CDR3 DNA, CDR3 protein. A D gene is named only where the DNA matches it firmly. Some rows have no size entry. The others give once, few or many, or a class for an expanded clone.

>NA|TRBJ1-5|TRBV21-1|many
TGTGCCAGCAGCAAATTCAGGCCTTCCACTGCGGAGGGCAATCAGCCCCAGCATTTT
CASSKFRPSTAEGNQPQHF
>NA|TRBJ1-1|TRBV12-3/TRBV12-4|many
TGTGCCAGCAGTTTGGTCCCACCTGGGGGTGAAGCTTTCTTT
CASSLVPPGGEAFF
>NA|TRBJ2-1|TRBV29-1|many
TGCAGCGTTCTAAGCAGGAGAGCGTACAATGAGCAGTTCTTC
CSVLSRRAYNEQFF
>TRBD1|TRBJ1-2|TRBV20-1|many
TGCAGTGCTAGGGGGACAGCTTCTAACTATGGCTACACCTTC
CSARGTASNYGYTF
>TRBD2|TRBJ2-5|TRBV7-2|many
TGTGCCAGCAGCTTAGCTCGAGGCCAGCGGGAGGTACGAGAGACCCAGTACTTC
CASSLARGQREVRETQYF
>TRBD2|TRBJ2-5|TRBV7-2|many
TGTGCCAGCAGCTTTGTCGGGGGGGCCCGGGAGACCCAGTACTTC
CASSFVGGARETQYF
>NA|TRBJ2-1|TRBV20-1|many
TGCAGTGCTCGTCGGACAGGGAGGGCTGAGCAGTTCTTC
CSARRTGRAEQFF
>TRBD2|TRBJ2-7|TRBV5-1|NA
TGCGCCAGCAGCGGGACTACCTCCTACGAGCAGTACTTC
CASSGTTSYEQYF
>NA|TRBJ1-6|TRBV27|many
TGTGCCAGCAGTTTAATGGGCGATGTCGGGACACCCCTCCACTTT
CASSLMGDVGTPLHF
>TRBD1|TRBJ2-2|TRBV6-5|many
TGTGCCAGCAGTTTACAGGGGGCGAACACCGGGGAGCTGTTTTTT
CASSLQGANTGELFF
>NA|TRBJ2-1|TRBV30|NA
TGTGCCTGGAGTGTAGATGCCGGCGGGATAACCTACAATGAGCAGTTCTTC
CAWSVDAGGITYNEQFF
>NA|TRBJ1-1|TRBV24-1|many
TGTGCCACCAGTGATTTGCGACCAGGGAACACTGAAGCTTTCTTT
CATSDLRPGNTEAFF
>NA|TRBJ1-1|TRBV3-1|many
TGTGCCAGCAGCCCATCGTCATCCGGGACTAAGTTTGAAGCTTTCTTT
CASSPSSSGTKFEAFF
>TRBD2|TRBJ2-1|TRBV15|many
TGTGCCACCAGCAGAGATTACTCGGGAGGGGTTTACAATGAGCAGTTCTTC
CATSRDYSGGVYNEQFF
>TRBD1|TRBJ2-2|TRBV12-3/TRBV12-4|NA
TGTGCCAGCAGTTTACAGGGGGCGATCGGGGAGCTGTTTTTT
CASSLQGAIGELFF
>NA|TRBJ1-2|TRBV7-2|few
TGTGCCAGCAGCCCCCGTTCAGGGAGCCCCCTCTATGGCTACACCTTC
CASSPRSGSPLYGYTF
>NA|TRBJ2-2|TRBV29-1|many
TGCAGCGTTGAAGATTTCAGGGCGAACACCGGGGAGCTGTTTTTT
CSVEDFRANTGELFF
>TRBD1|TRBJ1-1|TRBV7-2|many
TGTGCCAGCAGCCCCATCCAGGGGGCAACTGAAGCTTTCTTT
CASSPIQGATEAFF
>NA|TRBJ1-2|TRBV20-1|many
TGCAGTGCTAATATCCGGACGGCACAGTATGGCTACACCTTC
CSANIRTAQYGYTF
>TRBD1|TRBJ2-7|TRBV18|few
TGTGCCAGCTCACCACCGGTGGGACAGGGGGCATACGAGCAGTACTTC
CASSPPVGQGAYEQYF
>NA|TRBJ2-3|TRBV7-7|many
TGTGCCAGCAGCTTAGCACATACAGATACGCAGTATTTT
CASSLAHTDTQYF
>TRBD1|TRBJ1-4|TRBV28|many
TGTGCCAGCAGTTTAGTACCGGGCACAGGGGTTGAAAAACTGTTTTTT
CASSLVPGTGVEKLFF
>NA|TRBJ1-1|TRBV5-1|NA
TGCGCCAGCAGCTTAACCGTGGACAGACCGAACACTGAAGCTTTCTTT
CASSLTVDRPNTEAFF
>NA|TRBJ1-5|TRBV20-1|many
TGCAGTGCTAGAGATTCGCGACAGAATAGCAATCAGCCCCAGCATTTT
CSARDSRQNSNQPQHF
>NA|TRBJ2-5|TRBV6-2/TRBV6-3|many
TGTGCCAGCAGTTACCTTGGACAGCGGGAGACCCAGTACTTC
CASSYLGQRETQYF
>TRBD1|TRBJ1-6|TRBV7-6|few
TGTGCCAGCAGCTTAGCCGCGGGACAGAATTCACCCCTCCACTTT
CASSLAAGQNSPLHF
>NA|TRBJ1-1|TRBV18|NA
TGTGCCAGCTCACCACCGGGCTCCCGTGTCAGGCCCAACACTGAAGCTTTCTTT
CASSPPGSRVRPNTEAFF
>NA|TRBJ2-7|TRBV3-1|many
TGTGCCAGCAGCCATGATCCGGGCGAGCAGTACTTC
CASSHDPGEQYF
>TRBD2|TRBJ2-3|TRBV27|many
TGTGCCAGCGGACTAGCGGGGACCACAGATACGCAGTATTTT
CASGLAGTTDTQYF
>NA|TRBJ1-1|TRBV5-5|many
TGTGCCAGCAGCTTAGGTGTCGGACGGGTGAACACTGAAGCTTTCTTT
CASSLGVGRVNTEAFF
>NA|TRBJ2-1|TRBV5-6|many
TGTGCCAGCAGCATCCGACAGTTAGGGCAGTTCTTC
CASSIRQLGQFF
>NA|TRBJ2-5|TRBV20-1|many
TGCAGTGCTAGAGATCGGGGATGGGAGACCCAGTACTTC
CSARDRGWETQYF
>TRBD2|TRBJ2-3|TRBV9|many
TGTGCCAGCAGCTTCGGGACTAGCGGGTTCACAGATACGCAGTATTTT
CASSFGTSGFTDTQYF
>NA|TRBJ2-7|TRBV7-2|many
TGTGCCAGCAGGATGTTTCGGGGAGCTGAAGAGCAGTACTTC
CASRMFRGAEEQYF
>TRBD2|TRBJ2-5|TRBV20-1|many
TGCAGTGCTCTCCCGATAGCGGGGTGGGAGACCCAGTACTTC
CSALPIAGWETQYF
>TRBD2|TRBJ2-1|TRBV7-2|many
TGTGCCAGCAGGACCCCGAGGACTAGCATGTCCAATGAGCAGTTCTTC
CASRTPRTSMSNEQFF
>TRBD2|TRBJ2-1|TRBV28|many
TGTGCCAGCAGTTCTCTAGCGGGGGGGCCGAATGAGCAGTTCTTC
CASSSLAGGPNEQFF
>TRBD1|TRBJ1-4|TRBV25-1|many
TGTGCCAGCAGTGAAACGCAGGGGGCTAATGAAAAACTGTTTTTT
CASSETQGANEKLFF
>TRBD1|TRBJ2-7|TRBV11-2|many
TGTGCCAGCAGGACAGGGGGGACCTACGAGCAGTACTTC
CASRTGGTYEQYF
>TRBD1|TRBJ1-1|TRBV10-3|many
TGTGCCACCAATAACCTGCTCGGAAGACAGGGGGCCGAAAACACTGAAGCTTTCTTT
CATNNLLGRQGAENTEAFF
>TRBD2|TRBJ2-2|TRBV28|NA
TGTGCCAGCAGTCGTTCAGGGGGTTATACTCTAGCGGGAGGTAACGGGGAGCTGTTTTTT
CASSRSGGYTLAGGNGELFF
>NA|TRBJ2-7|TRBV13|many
TGTGCCAGCAGCTCTGGGACGCGATCTAAAAACGAGCAGTACTTC
CASSSGTRSKNEQYF
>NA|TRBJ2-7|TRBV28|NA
TGTGCCAGCAGTTTCCCAGGGAACGGATACGAGCAGTACTTC
CASSFPGNGYEQYF
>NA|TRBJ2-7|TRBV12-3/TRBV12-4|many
TGTGCCAGCAGTTTGAAGGGGGAGCAGTACTTC
CASSLKGEQYF
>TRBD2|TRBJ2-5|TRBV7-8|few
TGTGCCAGCAGCTGGCGGGGGACTAGCGGGAGTTTAGAGACCCAGTACTTC
CASSWRGTSGSLETQYF
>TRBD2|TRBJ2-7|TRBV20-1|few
TGCAGTGCTAGGTCCCCAGCGGGAGGAGGCGAGCAGTACTTC
CSARSPAGGGEQYF
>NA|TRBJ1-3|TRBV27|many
TGTGCCAGCAGTCCAACCATCTCTGGAAACACCATATATTTT
CASSPTISGNTIYF
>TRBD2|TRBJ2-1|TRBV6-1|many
TGTGCCAGCAGTGCCATGGGACTAGCGGTATACAATGAGCAGTTCTTC
CASSAMGLAVYNEQFF